The source of this T cell receptor (beta chain) is a study of immune heterogeneity within non-small cell lung tumors. Looking at the study overall: Of the tumors, several were squamous cell, approximately nine non-squamous, and 1 not otherwise specified. Study-wide results and caveats: Most high-frequency T-cell receptor beta clonotypes were specific to a single patient.

Germline lookup yields CDR1 MDHEN and CDR2 SYDVKM. The CDR3 has 15 residues. Template input was genomic DNA from bulk tumor (approximately 640 ng per sample). While surgery was under way, several biopsies spaced far apart were taken per primary tumor. Patients underwent curative surgery for non-small cell lung cancer (untreated and newly diagnosed). Patients newly diagnosed with non-small cell lung cancer and having curative-intent surgery served as donors. Multiplex PCR relied on 32 V and 13 J primers to amplify TCR beta CDR3. TCRdb used MiXCR to reprocess the multiplex PCR reads, holding one entry per CDR3 protein. This table holds roughly 2,300 distinct CDR3 sequences, 51% found once. About this clonotype itself: Its antigen is not known. One end of the junction does not line up with germline, which may come from a read error.

V is TRBV28 and J is TRBJ2-2; D may be TRBD1 (5 bases). The source of this sequence is a man aged 50-60 years with non-small cell lung cancer. The sample consisted of lung tumor tissue. CDR3 protein: CASSLSQSGIGELFF. CDR3 DNA: TGTGCCAGCAGCTTATCTCAATCAGGGATCGGGGAGCTGTTTTTT.